The clone carrying this T cell receptor beta chain ranks as medium-sized (0.01 to 0.1%). Its antigen is not identified. The data were taken from a study of HIV-infected patients and healthy controls. Study outcomes and limitations: HLA types of the donors remained undetermined.

No cell fractionation was done, so the repertoire covers all unsorted peripheral blood T cells. The CDR3 sequence is 15 residues long. From germline, CDR1 is SGHAT and CDR2 FQNNGV. Trimming removed 0 bases from V and 8 bases from J, with 13 bases in between. About 480 ng RNA was reverse transcribed with alpha and beta constant-region primers. Each of the alpha and beta chains got its own library through chain-specific third strand synthesis with indices. Using its own MiXCR run on the 5' RACE reads, TCRdb lists one record per CDR3 protein. Of 4,500 to 7,000 distinct CDR3 sequences detected, about 10% appear once; the ten largest clones hold 9.5% to 15%.

J is TRBJ1-4 and V is TRBV11-2; D is possibly TRBD1 (6 bases). This clonotype was sampled from an adult with HIV infection. The source was blood, collected before antiretroviral therapy. This CDR3 is CASSLEPGAREKLFF. For the CDR3, the DNA is TGTGCCAGCAGCTTAGAGCCGGGGGCGCGCGAAAAACTGTTTTTT.